What follows are 24 T cell receptor beta chains derived from one specimen sequenced in a study of cytomegalovirus exposure and HLA in healthy donors. The primer mix had 60 Vbeta and 13 Jbeta primers. The table came from immunoSEQ multiplex PCR; TCRdb's copy has only in-frame clones and leaves some out. Its listing shows more than 40,000 clones. Sequencing used PBMCs. The receptors derive from a male donor in good health and CMV-seronegative.

The chain has TRBV6-6 and TRBJ1-1; possible D gene TRBD1, 5 bases. Germline V lookup: CDR1 MNHNY, CDR2 SVGAGI (reference sequence). Trimming pared 7 bases from V and 5 bases from J, leaving 11 bases between. This CDR3 is 12 amino acids long. The DNA for the CDR3 is TGTGCCAGCACTCAGGGCAGGACTGAAGCTTTCTTT. It is translated as CASTQGRTEAFF.

The V gene is TRBV6-1, the J gene TRBJ1-3, with D maybe TRBD1 (6 bases). V was trimmed by 5 bases and J by 2 bases, leaving 10 bases between them. In germline, CDR1 is MNHNS, CDR2 SASEGT. This CDR3 comprises 14 residues. CDR3 bases: TGTGCCAGCAGTTTGGACAGAACTGGAAACACCATATATTTT. Translating gives CASSLDRTGNTIYF.

The rearrangement uses TRBV30 and TRBJ2-2, with a tentative D call TRBD1 (6 bases). CDR1 and CDR2 from the germline V gene are GTSNPN and SVGIG (reference sequence). Trimming removed 3 bases from V and 7 bases from J, with 15 bases in between. This CDR3 has 14 residues. The CDR3 DNA sequence: TGTGCCTGGAGGCTCCAGGGGTTAGTCGGGGAGCTGTTTTTT. Translated: CAWRLQGLVGELFF. Together with reference TRBV30 and TRBJ2-2, the CDR3 gives the full variable domain: SQTIHQWPATLVQPVGSPLSLECTVEGTSNPNLYWYRQAAGRGLQLLFYSVGIGQISSEVPQNLSASRPQDRQFILSSKKLLLSDSGFYLCAWRLQGLVGELFFGEGSRLTVL.

This chain uses TRBV11-2 with TRBJ1-1; no clear D gene. This CDR3 has 14 amino acids. Trimming removed 2 bases from V and 1 base from J, with 8 bases in between. CDR1 is SGHAT, CDR2 FQNNGV, per germline. CDR3 DNA sequence: TGTGCCAGCAGCTTAATCCCCAGGAACACTGAAGCTTTCTTT. It specifies CASSLIPRNTEAFF.

The CDR3 protein is CASSTGDSTNEKLFF. For the CDR3, the DNA is TGTGCCAGCAGCACGGGGGATTCAACTAATGAAAAACTGTTTTTT. This sequence joins TRBV7-9 and TRBJ1-4, with a weak D call TRBD1 (5 bases). This CDR3 is 15 amino acids long. In germline, CDR1 is SEHNR, CDR2 FQNEAQ (reference sequence). The germline V and J ends were trimmed by 5 bases and 0 bases, with 10 bases remaining between them.

The chain combines TRBV5-6 with TRBJ2-1, with a possible D match to TRBD2 (6 bases). Germline V lookup: CDR1 SGHDT, CDR2 YYEEEE. The germline V and J ends were trimmed by 4 bases and 2 bases, with 16 bases remaining between them. This CDR3 is 16 amino acids long. This chain's CDR3 is CASSQRARGTYNEQFF. CDR3 nucleotides: TGTGCCAGCAGCCAAAGGGCCCGGGGGACCTACAATGAGCAGTTCTTC.

The chain combines TRBV19 with TRBJ1-1; D may be TRBD1 (6 bases). Per the germline V gene, CDR1 is LNHDA and CDR2 is SQIVND (reference sequence). The germline V and J ends were trimmed by 3 bases and 5 bases, with 13 bases remaining between them. The CDR3 runs to 14 residues. DNA for the CDR3: TGTGCCAGTAGTATTGACCCAGGGGATACTGAAGCTTTCTTT. The encoded protein is CASSIDPGDTEAFF.

The chain carries TRBV29-1 and TRBJ1-2; tentative D call: TRBD1 (5 bases). The CDR3 runs to 13 residues. V was shortened by 6 bases and J by 3 bases, with 14 bases between the two germline ends. Germline V gene lookup returns CDR1 SQVTM and CDR2 ANQGSEA. In DNA form, the CDR3 reads TGCAGCGTCCTAGGCGGGGCAGACTATGGCTACACCTTC. Amino acids: CSVLGGADYGYTF.

V gene TRBV30 combines with J gene TRBJ1-3, with no clear D. Germline values: CDR1 GTSNPN, CDR2 SVGIG (reference sequence). V was trimmed by 3 bases and J by 0 bases, leaving 9 bases between them. This CDR3 has 14 amino acids. CDR3: CAWRGTVSGNTIYF. The DNA for the CDR3 is TGTGCCTGGAGGGGCACTGTCTCTGGAAACACCATATATTTT.

Here the CDR3 reads CASSEVSGGYGYTF. In DNA form, the CDR3 reads TGTGCCAGCAGTGAAGTATCGGGGGGCTATGGCTACACCTTC. This chain connects TRBV2 to TRBJ1-2; a weak D match, TRBD1 (5 bases). Trimming took off 1 base at V and 4 bases at J, with 10 bases between the two ends. The V gene's germline CDR1 is SNHLY and CDR2 FYNNEI. The CDR3 is made up of 14 amino acids.

V gene TRBV10-1 combines with J gene TRBJ2-7, with 11 positions matching TRBD2. With 1 base clipped from V and 0 bases from J, the junction kept 11 bases outside the gene matches. CDR3 size: 19 residues. Per the germline V gene, CDR1 is WNHNN and CDR2 is SYGVQD (reference sequence). The CDR3 nucleotides read TGCGCCAGCAGTGAGTGTGTGGGACTAGCGGAATTACACTCCTACGAGCAGTACTTC. Its protein product is CASSECVGLAELHSYEQYF.

The genes are TRBV7-9 and TRBJ1-2; D perhaps matches TRBD1 (6 bases). Trimming left V 10 bases short and J 4 bases short, with 13 bases between. The CDR3 covers 12 residues. Germline V lookup: CDR1 SEHNR, CDR2 FQNEAQ (reference sequence). Written as DNA, the CDR3 is TGTGCCACCAAACAGGGTGCCTATGGCTACACCTTC. Protein: CATKQGAYGYTF.

The rearrangement links TRBV4-1 to TRBJ2-5; a weak D match, TRBD1 (6 bases). Per the germline V gene, CDR1 is MGHRA and CDR2 is YSYEKL. The CDR3 runs to 17 residues. Trimming removed 1 base at V and 5 bases at J, with 20 bases between. The CDR3 DNA reads TGCGCCAGCAGCCAAGCGAGGATCGGGATGAGGGGGGAGACCCAGTACTTC. It codes for CASSQARIGMRGETQYF.

CDR3 in amino acids: CASSRREGVSYGYTF. For the CDR3, the DNA is TGTGCCAGCAGCCGTCGTGAGGGAGTCAGCTATGGCTACACCTTC. This rearrangement joins TRBV6-5 to TRBJ1-2; D not certain. Trimming removed 6 bases at V and 4 bases at J, with 18 bases between. The CDR3 runs 15 residues. In germline, CDR1 is MNHEY, CDR2 SVGAGI.

The V and J genes are TRBV7-9 and TRBJ2-7; TRBD2 is a possible D gene (6 bases). The V and J ends lost 7 bases and 3 bases respectively, with 10 bases between them. Germline CDR1 SEHNR, CDR2 FQNEAQ (reference sequence). The CDR3 covers 12 residues. The DNA for the CDR3 is TGTGCCAGCATGGCGGGGAACTACGAGCAGTACTTC. As protein: CASMAGNYEQYF.

The V call is TRBV29-1, the J call TRBJ2-3, with 12 bases that match TRBD2. CDR1 is SQVTM, CDR2 ANQGSEA, per germline. The CDR3 is 14 residues long. Germline trimming cut 7 bases from V and 5 bases from J; bases unmatched to any gene: 7. The DNA of the CDR3 is TGCAGCGGCCGACTAGCGGGGGCTGGAGATACGCAGTATTTT. Amino acids: CSGRLAGAGDTQYF.

This chain uses TRBV7-3 with TRBJ1-1, with D unclear. V shed 2 bases and J shed 2 bases, with 9 bases lying between them. Looked up from germline, CDR1 is SGHTA and CDR2 is FQGTGA. CDR3 length equals 14 residues. The CDR3 DNA reads as TGTGCCAGCAGCTTATCCGGGAGAAACACTGAAGCTTTCTTT. Encoded protein: CASSLSGRNTEAFF.

This chain uses TRBV7-9 with TRBJ2-7; no firm D call. CDR3 length: 13 amino acids. The V and J ends lost 3 bases and 0 bases respectively, with 6 bases between them. CDR1 and CDR2 (germline): SEHNR, FQNEAQ (reference sequence). This CDR3 is CASSLELSYEQYF. CDR3 DNA sequence: TGTGCCAGCAGCTTGGAGCTCTCCTACGAGCAGTACTTC.

V is TRBV4-1 and J is TRBJ1-1, with 9 bases identical to TRBD1. J lost 7 bases, V lost 5 bases, and 8 bases had no gene match. The CDR3 has 14 amino acids. Germline-derived CDR1 and CDR2 are MGHRA and YSYEKL. CDR3: CASSTGQGIGEAFF. In DNA form, the CDR3 reads TGCGCCAGCAGCACCGGACAGGGGATCGGTGAAGCTTTCTTT.

V usage is TRBV4-1 and J usage is TRBJ1-4, with D perhaps TRBD1 (6 bases). Germline-derived CDR1 and CDR2 are MGHRA and YSYEKL. CDR3 length equals 15 residues. V was clipped by 3 bases and J by 7 bases, with 15 bases between them. The CDR3 reads CASSQLQGLGEKLFF. The CDR3 coding sequence is TGCGCCAGCAGCCAGTTACAGGGTTTAGGTGAAAAACTGTTTTTT.

About this clone: At the DNA level, this CDR3 is encoded by other sequences in the same sample as well. The rearrangement joins TRBV6-6 to TRBJ2-2; D is possibly TRBD2 (6 bases). Between the trimmed V and J ends, which lost 2 bases and 1 base, there was a span of 8 bases. This CDR3 is built from 15 residues. Germline-derived CDR1 and CDR2 are MNHNY and SVGAGI (reference sequence). The CDR3 region is CASSYAGGNTGELFF. The CDR3 coding sequence is TGTGCCAGCAGTTACGCCGGGGGGAACACCGGGGAGCTGTTTTTT.

The chain uses TRBV11-2 and TRBJ2-7, with 13 bases lining up with TRBD2. Trimming at V came to 5 bases and at J to 9 bases, leaving 10 bases not matched to a gene. CDR3 length: 15 amino acids. The germline gives CDR1 SGHAT, CDR2 FQNNGV. For the CDR3, the DNA is TGTGCCAGCAGCCCTACTAGCGGGGGGGCTATCCTGCAGTACTTC. Protein sequence: CASSPTSGGAILQYF. The complete variable domain, with remaining parts taken from reference TRBV11-2 and TRBJ2-7, reads EAGVAQSPRYKIIEKRQSVAFWCNPISGHATLYWYQQILGQGPKLLIQFQNNGVVDDSQLPKDRFSAERLKGVDSTLKIQPAKLEDSAVYLCASSPTSGGAILQYFGPGTRLTVT.

This chain connects TRBV14 to TRBJ2-2, with TRBD2 as a possible D gene (6 bases). The CDR3 runs to 15 residues. Germline V CDR1 and CDR2: SGHDN, FVKESK. V lost 4 bases to trimming and J lost 3 bases, with 12 bases between them. The CDR3 here is CASSPTRGYTGELFF. The CDR3 region has the DNA TGTGCCAGCAGCCCCACTCGGGGGTACACCGGGGAGCTGTTTTTT.

This sequence joins TRBV4-3 and TRBJ2-3, with TRBD2 identical over 9 bases. V shed 4 bases and J 3 bases; nucleotides not matched to a gene: 5. The CDR3 spans 15 residues. Germline V gene sequence: CDR1 LGHNA, CDR2 YSLEER. In DNA form, the CDR3 reads TGCGCCAGCAGCCGCGGGACTAGCAGAACAGATACGCAGTATTTT. This translates into CASSRGTSRTDTQYF.